This entry describes one T cell receptor (beta chain). The antigen is not known. TCRdb keeps only in-frame clones here, not all; method: immunoSEQ multiplex PCR. The sample contains roughly 45,000 clones, roughly nine tenths of which appear only once. The sample comes from a study of Tregs in tolerant kidney transplant recipients. General study results and limits: The most relevant donor-specific Treg TCRbeta repertoire apparently came from expansion with activated donor B cells. Findings come from small patient numbers and require larger validation.

Trimming took 3 bases from V and 5 from J, leaving 5 bases between them. This CDR3 has 12 residues. Germline V lookup: CDR1 KGHSH, CDR2 LQKENI. Unstimulated regulatory T cells (CD4+CD25+CD127-), CD4+CD25- non-regulatory cells, CD4 and CD8 cells were FACS-sorted from thawed PBMCs. Thawed PBMCs were rested overnight at 37°C with around 200 IU/ml IL-2 before regulatory T cell sorting. The origin of this receptor is a human donor in good health. The sample taken for sequencing was Tregs from blood. The V and J genes are TRBV18 and TRBJ1-3, with D perhaps matching TRBD1 (5 bases). CDR3 protein: CASSPDRNTIYF. The CDR3 DNA follows: TGTGCCAGCTCACCGGACAGAAACACCATATATTTT.